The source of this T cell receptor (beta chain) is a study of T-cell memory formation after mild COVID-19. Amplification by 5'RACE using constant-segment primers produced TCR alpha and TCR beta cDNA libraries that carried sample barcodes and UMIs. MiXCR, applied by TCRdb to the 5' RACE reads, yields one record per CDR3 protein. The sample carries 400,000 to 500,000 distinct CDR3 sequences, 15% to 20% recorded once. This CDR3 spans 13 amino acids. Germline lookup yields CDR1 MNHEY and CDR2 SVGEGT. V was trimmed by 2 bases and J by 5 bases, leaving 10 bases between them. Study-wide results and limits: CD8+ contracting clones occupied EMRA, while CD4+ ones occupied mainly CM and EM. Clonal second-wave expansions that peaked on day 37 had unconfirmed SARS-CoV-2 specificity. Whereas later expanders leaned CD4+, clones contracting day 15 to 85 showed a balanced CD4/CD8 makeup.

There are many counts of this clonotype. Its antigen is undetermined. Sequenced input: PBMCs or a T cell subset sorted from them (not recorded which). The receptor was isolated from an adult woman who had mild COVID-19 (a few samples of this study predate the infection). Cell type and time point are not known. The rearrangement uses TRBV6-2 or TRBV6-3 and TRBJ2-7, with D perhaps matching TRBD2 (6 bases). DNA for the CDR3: TGTGCCAGCAGTTACAACAGACTAGACGAGCAGTACTTC. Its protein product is CASSYNRLDEQYF.